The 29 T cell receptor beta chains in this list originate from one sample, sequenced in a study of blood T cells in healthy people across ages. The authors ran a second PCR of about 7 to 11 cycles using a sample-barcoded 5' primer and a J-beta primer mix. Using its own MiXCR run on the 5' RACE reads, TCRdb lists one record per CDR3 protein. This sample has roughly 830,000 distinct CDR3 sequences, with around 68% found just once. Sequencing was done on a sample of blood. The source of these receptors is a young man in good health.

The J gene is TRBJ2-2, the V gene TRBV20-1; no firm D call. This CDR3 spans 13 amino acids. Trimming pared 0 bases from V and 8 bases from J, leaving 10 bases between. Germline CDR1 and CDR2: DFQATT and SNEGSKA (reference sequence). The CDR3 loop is CSARDGSLGELFF. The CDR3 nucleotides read TGCAGTGCTAGAGACGGATCGCTAGGGGAGCTGTTTTTT.

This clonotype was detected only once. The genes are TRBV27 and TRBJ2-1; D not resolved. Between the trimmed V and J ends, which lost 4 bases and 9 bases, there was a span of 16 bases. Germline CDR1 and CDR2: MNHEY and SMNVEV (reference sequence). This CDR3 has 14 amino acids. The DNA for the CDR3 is TGTGCCAGCAGTTCAACCACCAAGCCCGCTGAGCAGTTCTTC. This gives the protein CASSSTTKPAEQFF.

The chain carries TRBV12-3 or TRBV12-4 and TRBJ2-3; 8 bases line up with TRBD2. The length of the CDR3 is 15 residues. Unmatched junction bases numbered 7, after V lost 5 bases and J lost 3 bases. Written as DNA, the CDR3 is TGTGCCAGCAGTACCGAAGCGGGGGCAACAGATACGCAGTATTTT. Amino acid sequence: CASSTEAGATDTQYF.

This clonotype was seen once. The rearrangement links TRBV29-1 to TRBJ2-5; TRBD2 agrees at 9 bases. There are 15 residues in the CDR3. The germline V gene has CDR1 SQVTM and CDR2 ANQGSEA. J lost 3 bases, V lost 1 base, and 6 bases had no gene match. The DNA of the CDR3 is TGCAGCGTTGAAGGGGTAGCGGGGGATAAAGAGACCCAGTACTTC. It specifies CSVEGVAGDKETQYF.

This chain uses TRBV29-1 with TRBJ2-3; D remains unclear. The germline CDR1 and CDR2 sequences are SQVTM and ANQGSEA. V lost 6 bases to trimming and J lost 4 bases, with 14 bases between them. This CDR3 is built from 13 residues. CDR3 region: CSVDPQQADTQYF. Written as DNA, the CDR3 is TGCAGCGTCGACCCCCAGCAAGCAGATACGCAGTATTTT.

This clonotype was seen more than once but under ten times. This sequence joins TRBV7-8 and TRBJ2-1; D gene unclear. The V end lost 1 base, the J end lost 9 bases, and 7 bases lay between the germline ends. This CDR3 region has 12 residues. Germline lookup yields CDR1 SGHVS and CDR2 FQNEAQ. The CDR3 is CASSLGQSEQFF. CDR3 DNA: TGTGCCAGCAGCTTAGGGCAGTCTGAGCAGTTCTTC. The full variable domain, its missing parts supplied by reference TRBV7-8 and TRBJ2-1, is GAGVSQSPRYKVAKRGQDVALRCDPISGHVSLFWYQQALGQGPEFLTYFQNEAQLDKSGLPSDRFFAERPEGSVSTLKIQRTQQEDSAVYLCASSLGQSEQFFGPGTRLTVL.

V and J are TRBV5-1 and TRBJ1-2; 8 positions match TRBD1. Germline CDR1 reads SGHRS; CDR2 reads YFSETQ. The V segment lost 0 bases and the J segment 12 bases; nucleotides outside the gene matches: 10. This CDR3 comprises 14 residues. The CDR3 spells CASSLDTGGRGHTF. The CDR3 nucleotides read TGCGCCAGCAGCTTGGATACAGGGGGACGGGGCCACACCTTC.

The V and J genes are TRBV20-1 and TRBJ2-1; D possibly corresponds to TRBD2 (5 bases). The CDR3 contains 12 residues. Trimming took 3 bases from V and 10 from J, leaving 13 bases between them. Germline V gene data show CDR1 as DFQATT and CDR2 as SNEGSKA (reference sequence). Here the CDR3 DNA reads TGCAGTGCTAGGGCGGGCCCCCGCGAGCAGTTCTTC. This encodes CSARAGPREQFF.

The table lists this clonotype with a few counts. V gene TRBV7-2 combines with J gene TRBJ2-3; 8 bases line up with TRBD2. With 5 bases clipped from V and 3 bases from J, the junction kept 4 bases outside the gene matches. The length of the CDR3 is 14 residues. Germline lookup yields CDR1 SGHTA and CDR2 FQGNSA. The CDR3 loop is CASSPGLETDTQYF. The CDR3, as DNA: TGTGCCAGCAGCCCGGGACTAGAAACAGATACGCAGTATTTT. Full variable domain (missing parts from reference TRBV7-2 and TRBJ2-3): GAGVSQSPSNKVTEKGKDVELRCDPISGHTALYWYRQSLGQGLEFLIYFQGNSAPDKSGLPSDRFSAERTGGSVSTLTIQRTQQEDSAVYLCASSPGLETDTQYFGPGTRLTVL.

The chain's CDR3 is CASSLFGGGQDNSPLHF. CDR3 coding DNA: TGTGCCAGCAGCTTATTTGGGGGGGGGCAGGATAATTCACCCCTCCACTTT. The V gene is TRBV7-2, the J gene TRBJ1-6; a possible D gene is TRBD1 (6 bases). Germline assignment: CDR1 SGHTA and CDR2 FQGNSA. The CDR3 length is 17 residues. The V gene lost 2 bases and the J gene lost 5 bases, with 16 bases spanning the gap. Combining the CDR3 with reference TRBV7-2 and TRBJ1-6 gives the whole variable domain GAGVSQSPSNKVTEKGKDVELRCDPISGHTALYWYRQSLGQGLEFLIYFQGNSAPDKSGLPSDRFSAERTGGSVSTLTIQRTQQEDSAVYLCASSLFGGGQDNSPLHFGNGTRLTVT.

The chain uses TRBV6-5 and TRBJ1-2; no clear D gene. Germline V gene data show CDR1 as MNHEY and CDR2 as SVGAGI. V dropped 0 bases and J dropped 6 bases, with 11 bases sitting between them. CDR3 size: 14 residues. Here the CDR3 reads CASSYSGPSDGYTF. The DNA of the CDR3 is TGTGCCAGCAGTTACTCAGGCCCTTCGGATGGCTACACCTTC.

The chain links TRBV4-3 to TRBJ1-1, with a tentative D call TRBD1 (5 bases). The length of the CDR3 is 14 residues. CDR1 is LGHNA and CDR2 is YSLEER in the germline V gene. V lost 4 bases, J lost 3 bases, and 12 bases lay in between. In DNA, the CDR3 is TGCGCCAGCAGCCCCAAGGACACCTACACTGAAGCTTTCTTT. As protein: CASSPKDTYTEAFF.

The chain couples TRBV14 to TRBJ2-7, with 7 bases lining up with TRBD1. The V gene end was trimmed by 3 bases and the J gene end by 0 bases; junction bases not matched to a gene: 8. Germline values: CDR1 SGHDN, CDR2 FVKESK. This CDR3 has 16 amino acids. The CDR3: CASSHWDSPSSYEQYF. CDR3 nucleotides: TGTGCCAGCAGCCATTGGGACAGCCCCAGCTCCTACGAGCAGTACTTC.

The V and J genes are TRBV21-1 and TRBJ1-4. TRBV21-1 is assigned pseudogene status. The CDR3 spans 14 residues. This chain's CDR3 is CASSIGQSNEKLFF. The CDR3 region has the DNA TGTGCCAGCAGCATCGGGCAGAGTAATGAAAAACTGTTTTTT.

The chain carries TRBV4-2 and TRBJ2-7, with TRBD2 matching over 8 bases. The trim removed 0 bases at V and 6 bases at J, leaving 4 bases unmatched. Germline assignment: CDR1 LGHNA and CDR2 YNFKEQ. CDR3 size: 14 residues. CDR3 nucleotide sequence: TGTGCCAGCAGCCAAGAAAGTAGCGGGGCCGAGCAGTACTTC. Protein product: CASSQESSGAEQYF.

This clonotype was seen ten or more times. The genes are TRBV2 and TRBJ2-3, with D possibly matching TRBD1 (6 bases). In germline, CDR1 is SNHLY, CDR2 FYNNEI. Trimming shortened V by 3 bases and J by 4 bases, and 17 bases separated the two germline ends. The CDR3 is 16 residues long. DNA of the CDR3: TGTGCCAGCAGTGATTGGACAGCGAAAGTGGCAGATACGCAGTATTTT. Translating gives CASSDWTAKVADTQYF.

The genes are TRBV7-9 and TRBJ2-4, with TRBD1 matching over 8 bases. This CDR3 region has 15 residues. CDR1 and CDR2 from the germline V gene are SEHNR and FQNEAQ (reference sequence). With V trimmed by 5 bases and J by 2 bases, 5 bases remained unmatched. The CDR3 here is CASSLDRDSKNIQYF. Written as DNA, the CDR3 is TGTGCCAGCAGCCTGGACAGGGACTCCAAAAACATTCAGTACTTC.

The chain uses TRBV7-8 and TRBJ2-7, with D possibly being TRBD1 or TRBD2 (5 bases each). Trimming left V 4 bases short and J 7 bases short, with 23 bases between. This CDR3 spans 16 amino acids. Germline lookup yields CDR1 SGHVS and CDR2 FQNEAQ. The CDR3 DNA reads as TGTGCCAGCAGCTCCGGGACCCCGCTGGTGCACAATGAGCAGTACTTC. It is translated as CASSSGTPLVHNEQYF. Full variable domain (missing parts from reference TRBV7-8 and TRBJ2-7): GAGVSQSPRYKVAKRGQDVALRCDPISGHVSLFWYQQALGQGPEFLTYFQNEAQLDKSGLPSDRFFAERPEGSVSTLKIQRTQQEDSAVYLCASSSGTPLVHNEQYFGPGTRLTVT.

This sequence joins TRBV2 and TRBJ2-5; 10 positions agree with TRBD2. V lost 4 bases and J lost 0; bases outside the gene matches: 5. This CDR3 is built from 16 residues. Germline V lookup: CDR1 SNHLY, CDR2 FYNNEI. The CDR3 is CASSAQGLADQETQYF. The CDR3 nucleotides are TGTGCCAGCAGTGCGCAAGGACTAGCGGACCAAGAGACCCAGTACTTC.

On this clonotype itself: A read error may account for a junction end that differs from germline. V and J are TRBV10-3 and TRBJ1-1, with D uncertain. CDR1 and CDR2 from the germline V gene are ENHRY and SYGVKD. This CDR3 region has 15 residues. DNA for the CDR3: TGTGCCATCAGTGAGTCGGAAGGGATCAGCACTGAAGTTTTCTTT. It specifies CAISESEGISTEVFF.

The CDR3 DNA is TGTGCCAGCAGTTACTCAGTACAGGGACCACACACACACAATGAGCAGTTCTTC. It codes for CASSYSVQGPHTHNEQFF. The chain carries TRBV6-2 or TRBV6-3 and TRBJ2-1; D perhaps matches TRBD1 (6 bases). The CDR3 consists of 18 residues. Germline lookup yields CDR1 MNHEY and CDR2 SVGEGT. V lost 0 bases to trimming and J lost 5 bases, with 20 bases between them.

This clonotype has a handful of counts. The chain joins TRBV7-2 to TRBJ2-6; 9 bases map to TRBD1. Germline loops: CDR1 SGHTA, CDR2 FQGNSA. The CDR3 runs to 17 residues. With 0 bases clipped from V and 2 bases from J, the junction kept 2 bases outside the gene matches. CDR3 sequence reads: CASSLAGQGTGANVLTF. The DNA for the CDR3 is TGTGCCAGCAGCTTAGCTGGACAGGGGACTGGGGCCAACGTCCTGACTTTC.

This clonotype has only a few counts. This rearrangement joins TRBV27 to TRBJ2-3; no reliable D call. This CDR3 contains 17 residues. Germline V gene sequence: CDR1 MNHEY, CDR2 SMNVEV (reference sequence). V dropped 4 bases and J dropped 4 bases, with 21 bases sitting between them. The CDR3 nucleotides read TGTGCCAGCAGTTCTAAATTCAGAACTTCTGGGCCAGATACGCAGTATTTT. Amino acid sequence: CASSSKFRTSGPDTQYF.

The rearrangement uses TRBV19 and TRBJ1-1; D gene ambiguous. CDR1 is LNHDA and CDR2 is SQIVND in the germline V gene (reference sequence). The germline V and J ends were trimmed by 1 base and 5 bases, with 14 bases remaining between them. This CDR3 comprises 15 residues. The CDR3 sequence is CASSIGPLLRTEAFF. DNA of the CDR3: TGTGCCAGTAGTATAGGACCGTTGCTGAGGACTGAAGCTTTCTTT.

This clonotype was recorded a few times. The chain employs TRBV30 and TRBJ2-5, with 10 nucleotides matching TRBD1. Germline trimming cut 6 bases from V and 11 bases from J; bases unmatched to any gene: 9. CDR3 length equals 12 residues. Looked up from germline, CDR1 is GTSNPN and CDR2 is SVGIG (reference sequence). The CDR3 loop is CACPGQGCQQYF. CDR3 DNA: TGTGCCTGTCCGGGACAGGGGTGTCAACAGTACTTC.

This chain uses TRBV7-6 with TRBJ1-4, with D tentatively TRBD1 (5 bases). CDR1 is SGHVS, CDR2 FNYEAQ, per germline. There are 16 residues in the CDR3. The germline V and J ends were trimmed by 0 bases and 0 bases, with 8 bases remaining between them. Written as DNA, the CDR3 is TGTGCCAGCAGCTTAGCGCGGGGGACAACTAATGAAAAACTGTTTTTT. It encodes CASSLARGTTNEKLFF.

For the CDR3, the DNA is TGTGCCAGCAGCCCATCGACAGGGCAGAACACTGAAGCTTTCTTT. Its protein product is CASSPSTGQNTEAFF. The chain uses TRBV9 and TRBJ1-1; 7 bases match TRBD1. With V trimmed by 4 bases and J by 1 base, 7 bases remained unmatched. The germline V gene has CDR1 SGDLS and CDR2 YYNGEE. The length of the CDR3 is 15 residues.

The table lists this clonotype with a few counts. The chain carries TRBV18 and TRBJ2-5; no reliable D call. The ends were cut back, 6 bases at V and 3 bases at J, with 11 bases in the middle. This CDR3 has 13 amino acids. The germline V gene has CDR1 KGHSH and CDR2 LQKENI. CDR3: CASSTVREETQYF. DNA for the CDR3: TGTGCCAGCTCGACGGTACGGGAAGAGACCCAGTACTTC.

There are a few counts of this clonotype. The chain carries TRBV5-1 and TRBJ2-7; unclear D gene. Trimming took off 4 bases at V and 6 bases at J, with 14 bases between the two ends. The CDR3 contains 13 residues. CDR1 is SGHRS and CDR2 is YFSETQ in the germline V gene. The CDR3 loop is CASSGVPQTEQYF. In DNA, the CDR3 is TGCGCCAGCAGCGGGGTTCCTCAGACCGAGCAGTACTTC.